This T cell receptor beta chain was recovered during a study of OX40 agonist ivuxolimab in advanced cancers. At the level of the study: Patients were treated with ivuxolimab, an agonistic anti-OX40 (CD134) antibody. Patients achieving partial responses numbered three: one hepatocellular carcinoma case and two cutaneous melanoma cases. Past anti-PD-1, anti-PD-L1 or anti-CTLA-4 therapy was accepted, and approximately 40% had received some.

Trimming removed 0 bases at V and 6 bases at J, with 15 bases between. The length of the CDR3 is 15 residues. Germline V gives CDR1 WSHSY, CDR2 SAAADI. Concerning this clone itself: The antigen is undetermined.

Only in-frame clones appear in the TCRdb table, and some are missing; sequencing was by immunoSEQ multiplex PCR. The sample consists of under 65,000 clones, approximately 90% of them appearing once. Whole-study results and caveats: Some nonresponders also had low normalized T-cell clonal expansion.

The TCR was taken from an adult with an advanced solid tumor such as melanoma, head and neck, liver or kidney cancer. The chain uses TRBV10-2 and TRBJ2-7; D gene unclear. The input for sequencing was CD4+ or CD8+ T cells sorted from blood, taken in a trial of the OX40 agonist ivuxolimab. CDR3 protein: CASSESGAPRGEQYF. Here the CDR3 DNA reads TGCGCCAGCAGTGAGTCGGGTGCCCCTCGAGGCGAGCAGTACTTC.